This entry lists 27 T cell receptor beta chains sequenced from one sample in a study of shared clonotypes between healthy human individuals. Some clones are missing from TCRdb's copy, which holds only in-frame ones; the method was immunoSEQ multiplex PCR. The sample holds approximately 2.5 million clones, 80% to 95% seen once. Source material: naive CD4+ T cells from PBMCs. This sample's subset: CD45RA+ positively selected. These receptors came from a man in his late teens or twenties in good health. Some clones in this sample may be carry-over from other donors' samples.

In this sample, this clone turned up once. The chain couples TRBV9 to TRBJ1-3; D unclear. Germline V gene data show CDR1 as SGDLS and CDR2 as YYNGEE. CDR3 length: 17 residues. Trimming took 0 bases from V and 0 from J, leaving 13 bases between them. CDR3 loop: CASSVDPRTDSGNTIYF. Here the CDR3 DNA reads TGTGCCAGCAGCGTAGACCCCCGCACAGACTCTGGAAACACCATATATTTT.

The J gene is TRBJ2-5, the V gene TRBV19; D call uncertain. V was clipped by 0 bases and J by 4 bases, with 6 bases between them. The CDR3 spans 13 residues. Germline V gives CDR1 LNHDA, CDR2 SQIVND (reference sequence). The CDR3 sequence: CASSIEDGETQYF. The CDR3 DNA reads TGTGCCAGTAGTATAGAAGATGGAGAGACCCAGTACTTC.

V is TRBV19 and J is TRBJ2-1; D is unclear. V was trimmed by 6 bases and J by 4 bases, leaving 10 bases between them. Germline values: CDR1 LNHDA, CDR2 SQIVND (reference sequence). The CDR3 loop spans 13 amino acids. The CDR3, as DNA: TGTGCCAGTAGGACCATGGGGTACAATGAGCAGTTCTTC. As protein: CASRTMGYNEQFF.

This sequence joins TRBV11-3 and TRBJ2-7; D may be TRBD1 (6 bases). V was trimmed by 4 bases and J by 3 bases, leaving 19 bases between them. CDR3 length: 16 residues. CDR1 is SGHNT and CDR2 is YENEEA in the germline V gene. In DNA, the CDR3 is TGTGCCAGCAGCTCAGCAAAAACCGGGACAAACTACGAGCAGTACTTC. Translating gives CASSSAKTGTNYEQYF.

The rearrangement uses TRBV28 and TRBJ1-5, with 12 bases lining up with TRBD1. V shed 6 bases and J 6 bases; nucleotides not matched to a gene: 6. The CDR3 extends over 15 amino acids. Germline CDR1 MDHEN, CDR2 SYDVKM. The CDR3 sequence is CASSVGDRGLQPQHF. As DNA, the CDR3 is TGTGCCAGCAGCGTGGGGGACAGGGGGCTTCAGCCCCAGCATTTT. Full variable domain (remainder filled in from reference TRBV28 and TRBJ1-5): DVKVTQSSRYLVKRTGEKVFLECVQDMDHENMFWYRQDPGLGLRLIYFSYDVKMKEKGDIPEGYSVSREKKERFSLILESASTNQTSMYLCASSVGDRGLQPQHFGDGTRLSIL.

This clone occurred once. This chain links TRBV28 with TRBJ2-7; no reliable D call. Per the germline V gene, CDR1 is MDHEN and CDR2 is SYDVKM. The germline V and J ends were trimmed by 4 bases and 2 bases, with 12 bases remaining between them. The CDR3 sequence is 14 residues long. CDR3 in amino acids: CASSSLRAPYEQYF. The DNA for the CDR3 is TGTGCCAGCAGTTCCTTGAGAGCACCCTACGAGCAGTACTTC. Based on the CDR3 plus reference TRBV28 and TRBJ2-7, the full variable domain is DVKVTQSSRYLVKRTGEKVFLECVQDMDHENMFWYRQDPGLGLRLIYFSYDVKMKEKGDIPEGYSVSREKKERFSLILESASTNQTSMYLCASSSLRAPYEQYFGPGTRLTVT.

V usage is TRBV4-1 and J usage is TRBJ2-1; TRBD2 matches at 7 bases. V shed 3 bases, J shed 1 base, and the junction held 6 bases outside the gene matches. This CDR3 has 16 residues. Per germline, CDR1 MGHRA and CDR2 YSYEKL. The CDR3 DNA follows: TGCGCCAGCAGCCAGGGCGGGAGCGGTTCCTACAATGAGCAGTTCTTC. Translation gives CASSQGGSGSYNEQFF.

The chain joins TRBV7-3 to TRBJ2-1, with a tentative D call TRBD2 (6 bases). V shed 5 bases and J shed 8 bases, with 7 bases lying between them. Germline V gene sequence: CDR1 SGHTA, CDR2 FQGTGA. This CDR3 is 11 amino acids long. CDR3 region: CASSRGYEQFF. The DNA of the CDR3 is TGTGCCAGCAGCCGGGGGTATGAGCAGTTCTTC.

This chain connects TRBV5-1 to TRBJ2-3; TRBD2 matches 11 bases. CDR3 length: 16 amino acids. The V gene's germline CDR1 is SGHRS and CDR2 YFSETQ. Germline trimming cut 6 bases from V and 4 bases from J; bases unmatched to any gene: 10. Here the CDR3 reads CASTTIPGLAADTQYF. The DNA for the CDR3 is TGCGCCAGCACTACTATACCGGGACTAGCGGCAGATACGCAGTATTTT.

The chain links TRBV28 to TRBJ1-1; a possible D gene is TRBD1 (5 bases). V shed 2 bases and J shed 1 base, with 11 bases lying between them. CDR1 and CDR2 from the germline V gene are MDHEN and SYDVKM. This CDR3 has 15 residues. DNA for the CDR3: TGTGCCAGCAGTTTACTAGGGACGGCGAACACTGAAGCTTTCTTT. Residues: CASSLLGTANTEAFF.

The rearrangement joins TRBV4-2 to TRBJ2-7; D is possibly TRBD1 (7 bases). Trimming pared 0 bases from V and 4 bases from J, leaving 16 bases between. Germline V gives CDR1 LGHNA, CDR2 YNFKEQ. This CDR3 region has 16 residues. The CDR3 coding sequence is TGTGCCAGCAGCCAAGATCAGGGGGGTGGTAAGTACGAGCAGTACTTC. It is translated as CASSQDQGGGKYEQYF.

J is TRBJ1-2 and V is TRBV15, with a possible D match to TRBD1 (6 bases). The CDR3 has 15 amino acids. With 5 bases removed from V and 6 bases from J, the gap between germline ends came to 19 bases. Per germline, CDR1 LNHNV and CDR2 YYDKDF (reference sequence). The CDR3 region has the DNA TGTGCCACCAGCGCCGGTGGGGTTGCAGGGGATGGCTACACCTTC. Protein: CATSAGGVAGDGYTF.

The genes are TRBV5-4 and TRBJ2-7; 8 bases fit TRBD1. The trim removed 5 bases at V and 6 bases at J, leaving 13 bases unmatched. Germline assignment: CDR1 SGHNT and CDR2 YYREEE (reference sequence). The CDR3 is 15 amino acids. CDR3 protein: CASRLAGTGSSEQYF. CDR3 DNA sequence: TGTGCCAGCAGGCTCGCTGGGACAGGTAGTAGCGAGCAGTACTTC.

J is TRBJ2-3 and V is TRBV6-4; maybe TRBD1 (5 bases). Germline CDR1 is MRHNA and CDR2 is SNTAGT. This CDR3 is 13 amino acids long. Trimming removed 4 bases from V and 2 bases from J, with 7 bases in between. In DNA form, the CDR3 reads TGTGCCAGCAGTGCAGGGAACACAGATACGCAGTATTTT. This translates into CASSAGNTDTQYF.

The V call is TRBV5-1, the J call TRBJ2-7; tentative D call: TRBD2 (8 bases). V was shortened by 2 bases and J by 5 bases, with 32 bases between the two germline ends. Germline V gives CDR1 SGHRS, CDR2 YFSETQ. CDR3 length: 20 residues. As DNA, the CDR3 is TGCGCCAGCAGCTTCCGGACAGGACTAACAACGACTAGCGCCGCCCACGAGCAGTACTTC. Translation gives CASSFRTGLTTTSAAHEQYF.

The V gene is TRBV19, the J gene TRBJ1-2; a possible D gene is TRBD1 (5 bases). The CDR3 length is 15 residues. Trimming took 3 bases from V and 2 from J, leaving 13 bases between them. Germline V lookup: CDR1 LNHDA, CDR2 SQIVND (reference sequence). The CDR3 is CASSIITGGNYGYTF. CDR3 DNA sequence: TGTGCCAGTAGTATTATTACAGGTGGAAACTATGGCTACACCTTC.

The chain couples TRBV18 to TRBJ1-2, with 9 nucleotides matching TRBD1. The CDR3 has 16 residues. Germline assignment: CDR1 KGHSH and CDR2 LQKENI. V shed 6 bases and J 0 bases; nucleotides not matched to a gene: 8. The CDR3 DNA reads as TGTGCCAGCTCCGGTGGACAGGGGCCAGCTAACTATGGCTACACCTTC. Its protein product is CASSGGQGPANYGYTF. Based on the CDR3 plus reference TRBV18 and TRBJ1-2, the full variable domain is NAGVMQNPRHLVRRRGQEARLRCSPMKGHSHVYWYRQLPEEGLKFMVYLQKENIIDESGMPKERFSAEFPKEGPSILRIQQVVRGDSAAYFCASSGGQGPANYGYTFGSGTRLTVV.

V usage is TRBV28 and J usage is TRBJ1-2, with TRBD1 as a possible D gene (5 bases). The germline gives CDR1 MDHEN, CDR2 SYDVKM. The V end lost 6 bases, the J end lost 8 bases, and 19 bases lay between the germline ends. The CDR3 is 14 residues long. The CDR3 DNA reads as TGTGCCAGCAGCCCCACCCTGGGGCTCGGCGGCTACACCTTC. Protein product: CASSPTLGLGGYTF.

About this clone: The same CDR3 arises from other DNA sequences in this sample as well. The gene calls are TRBV19 and TRBJ2-7; 11 positions agree with TRBD2. The V gene's germline CDR1 is LNHDA and CDR2 SQIVND (reference sequence). V was clipped by 3 bases and J by 3 bases; unmatched bases: 4. This CDR3 region has 15 residues. CDR3 sequence: CASSMVAGGSYEQYF. CDR3 in DNA: TGTGCCAGTAGTATGGTAGCGGGAGGGAGCTACGAGCAGTACTTC. Together with reference TRBV19 and TRBJ2-7, the CDR3 gives the full variable domain: DGGITQSPKYLFRKEGQNVTLSCEQNLNHDAMYWYRQDPGQGLRLIYYSQIVNDFQKGDIAEGYSVSREKKESFPLTVTSAQKNPTAFYLCASSMVAGGSYEQYFGPGTRLTVT.

The chain couples TRBV10-3 to TRBJ1-2; possible D gene TRBD1, 6 bases. Germline-derived CDR1 and CDR2 are ENHRY and SYGVKD. The CDR3 has 14 amino acids. Between the trimmed V and J ends, which lost 2 bases and 6 bases, there was a span of 13 bases. CDR3 sequence: CAISEPGQGNGYTF. In DNA, the CDR3 is TGTGCCATCAGTGAGCCCGGCCAGGGGAATGGCTACACCTTC.

The chain carries TRBV27 and TRBJ2-7; TRBD2 might be the D (5 bases). V shed 4 bases and J shed 4 bases, with 8 bases lying between them. The CDR3 has 12 amino acids. CDR1 and CDR2 from the germline V gene are MNHEY and SMNVEV (reference sequence). CDR3 coding DNA: TGTGCCAGCAGTTCGTCGGGGTACGAGCAGTACTTC. Protein: CASSSSGYEQYF.

A few counts support this clone. The chain uses TRBV5-1 and TRBJ2-1; 12 nucleotides agree with TRBD2. J was trimmed by 9 bases and V by 0 bases; bases with no gene match: 7. Germline V CDR1 and CDR2: SGHRS, YFSETQ. The CDR3 loop spans 16 amino acids. The CDR3 DNA sequence: TGCGCCAGCAGCTTGGGGCCTAGCGGGAGGGTTGGTGAGCAGTTCTTC. Translated, it gives CASSLGPSGRVGEQFF. Filled out from reference TRBV5-1 and TRBJ2-1, the complete variable domain reads KAGVTQTPRYLIKTRGQQVTLSCSPISGHRSVSWYQQTPGQGLQFLFEYFSETQRNKGNFPGRFSGRQFSNSRSEMNVSTLELGDSALYLCASSLGPSGRVGEQFFGPGTRLTVL.

The chain is built from TRBV29-1 and TRBJ2-7; no firm D call. The CDR3 is made up of 13 amino acids. The V end lost 5 bases, the J end lost 3 bases, and 14 bases lay between the germline ends. Germline CDR1 is SQVTM and CDR2 is ANQGSEA. As DNA, the CDR3 is TGCAGCGTTCTCGGCGGAAAGGGCTACGAGCAGTACTTC. Translation: CSVLGGKGYEQYF.

The rearrangement joins TRBV5-1 to TRBJ1-1, with D possibly being TRBD1 (5 bases). The V gene lost 4 bases and the J gene lost 4 bases, with 23 bases spanning the gap. The CDR3 has 17 residues. The germline V gene has CDR1 SGHRS and CDR2 YFSETQ. CDR3 protein: CASSPRVGVREGTEAFF. CDR3 sequence (DNA): TGCGCCAGCAGCCCCCGAGTGGGAGTCAGGGAAGGCACTGAAGCTTTCTTT.

A few counts support this clone. The V and J genes are TRBV27 and TRBJ1-5; no reliable D call. CDR1 and CDR2 (germline): MNHEY, SMNVEV (reference sequence). CDR3 length equals 15 residues. V was pared by 6 bases and J by 0 bases, with 12 bases between. The CDR3 is CASSPRRDSNQPQHF. The CDR3 DNA reads TGTGCCAGCAGCCCCAGGAGGGATAGCAATCAGCCCCAGCATTTT.

The J gene is TRBJ1-1, the V gene TRBV5-1; no definite D call. The CDR3 covers 14 residues. Between the trimmed V and J ends, which lost 2 bases and 1 base, there was a span of 9 bases. Germline V gives CDR1 SGHRS, CDR2 YFSETQ. Here the CDR3 DNA reads TGCGCCAGCAGCTTCTTCGGCCAGAACACTGAAGCTTTCTTT. Translating it yields CASSFFGQNTEAFF.

This rearrangement joins TRBV5-1 to TRBJ2-1, with 7 positions matching TRBD2. The CDR3 extends over 15 amino acids. Germline CDR1 SGHRS, CDR2 YFSETQ. Unmatched junction bases numbered 10, after V lost 0 bases and J lost 10 bases. The CDR3, as DNA: TGCGCCAGCAGCTTGGGAACGGGAGGTGAGGAAGAGCAGTTCTTC. It codes for CASSLGTGGEEEQFF.